These 31 T cell receptor beta chains were sequenced from one sample in a study of OX40 agonist ivuxolimab in advanced cancers. Clones were read by immunoSEQ multiplex PCR, and TCRdb kept only the in-frame ones, dropping some. Of 45,000 to 50,000 clones in the sample, 70% to 90% were seen once. The sequencing used CD4+ or CD8+ T cells sorted from blood, collected in a trial of the OX40 agonist ivuxolimab. The receptors come from an adult with an advanced solid tumor such as melanoma, head and neck, liver or kidney cancer.

The chain couples TRBV28 to TRBJ1-5, with 7 positions matching TRBD1. Trimming at V came to 6 bases and at J to 4 bases, leaving 9 bases not matched to a gene. Germline V gives CDR1 MDHEN, CDR2 SYDVKM. The CDR3 has 15 residues. The CDR3 region is CASSPLDRENQPQHF. CDR3 sequence (DNA): TGTGCCAGCAGCCCCCTTGACAGGGAGAATCAGCCCCAGCATTTT.

The chain carries TRBV7-3 and TRBJ2-1; D unresolved. Germline V gene lookup returns CDR1 SGHTA and CDR2 FQGTGA. The CDR3 runs to 13 residues. V lost 2 bases to trimming and J lost 7 bases, with 9 bases between them. CDR3 sequence reads: CASSLYMGNEQFF. The CDR3 coding sequence is TGTGCCAGCAGCTTATATATGGGGAATGAGCAGTTCTTC.

This clone was counted a single time. This rearrangement joins TRBV5-1 to TRBJ2-1; no clear D gene. CDR3 length: 15 amino acids. The V end lost 0 bases, the J end lost 2 bases, and 9 bases lay between the germline ends. The germline gives CDR1 SGHRS, CDR2 YFSETQ. Here the CDR3 reads CASSLEASPYNEQFF. CDR3 in DNA: TGCGCCAGCAGCTTGGAGGCTTCCCCCTACAATGAGCAGTTCTTC. Supplemented by reference TRBV5-1 and TRBJ2-1, the full variable domain reads KAGVTQTPRYLIKTRGQQVTLSCSPISGHRSVSWYQQTPGQGLQFLFEYFSETQRNKGNFPGRFSGRQFSNSRSEMNVSTLELGDSALYLCASSLEASPYNEQFFGPGTRLTVL.

J is TRBJ2-1 and V is TRBV15; 11 nucleotides align to TRBD2. Germline CDR1 reads LNHNV; CDR2 reads YYDKDF (reference sequence). The CDR3 consists of 20 residues. Trimming at V came to 1 base and at J to 8 bases, leaving 19 bases not matched to a gene. The CDR3 here is CATSRAGLTPSGGSPYEQFF. The CDR3 DNA follows: TGTGCCACCAGCAGAGCGGGGCTCACCCCTAGCGGGGGGAGTCCATATGAGCAGTTCTTC.

The rearrangement joins TRBV6-5 to TRBJ1-3; D gene unclear. The germline V gene encodes CDR1 MNHEY and CDR2 SVGAGI. Trimming removed 2 bases from V and 4 bases from J, with 12 bases in between. The CDR3 has 15 amino acids. The DNA of the CDR3 is TGTGCCAGCAGTTACGATCAGTCTGGCGGAAACACCATATATTTT. Protein sequence: CASSYDQSGGNTIYF.

The chain carries TRBV28 and TRBJ1-4; D is unresolved. The germline CDR1 and CDR2 sequences are MDHEN and SYDVKM. The CDR3 totals 14 residues. V was trimmed by 3 bases and J by 8 bases, leaving 13 bases between them. The CDR3 reads CASSFVSGIEKLFF. The CDR3 DNA reads as TGTGCCAGCAGTTTTGTCTCGGGCATCGAAAAACTGTTTTTT.

This clone was observed a handful of times. The chain combines TRBV6-5 with TRBJ1-2, with a possible D match to TRBD1 (5 bases). CDR1 MNHEY and CDR2 SVGAGI come from the germline V gene. This CDR3 is built from 11 residues. V was clipped by 4 bases and J by 7 bases, with 7 bases between them. CDR3 loop: CASSSRAGYTF. Written as DNA, the CDR3 is TGTGCCAGCAGTTCCAGGGCTGGCTACACCTTC.

The chain recombines TRBV11-2 with TRBJ1-6, with 7 bases aligning to TRBD1. The CDR3 covers 18 residues. CDR1 and CDR2 (germline): SGHAT, FQNNGV. Germline trimming cut 0 bases from V and 5 bases from J; bases unmatched to any gene: 10. The CDR3 bases are TGTGCCAGCAGCTTAGATCCGTTCCAGGGGGTAAATAATTCACCCCTCCACTTT. Its protein product is CASSLDPFQGVNNSPLHF. The full variable domain, its missing parts supplied by reference TRBV11-2 and TRBJ1-6, is EAGVAQSPRYKIIEKRQSVAFWCNPISGHATLYWYQQILGQGPKLLIQFQNNGVVDDSQLPKDRFSAERLKGVDSTLKIQPAKLEDSAVYLCASSLDPFQGVNNSPLHFGNGTRLTVT.

The rearrangement links TRBV28 to TRBJ2-5; TRBD2 matches at 15 bases. V lost 2 bases to trimming and J lost 5 bases; unmatched junction nucleotides: 6. The CDR3 length is 17 residues. CDR1 and CDR2 from the germline V gene are MDHEN and SYDVKM. CDR3 sequence reads: CASSLLGLAGGMETQYF. CDR3 in DNA: TGTGCCAGCAGTTTACTCGGACTAGCGGGGGGGATGGAGACCCAGTACTTC.

This chain uses TRBV30 with TRBJ2-3; 7 nucleotides line up with TRBD2. The CDR3 runs to 15 residues. The junction had 10 bases not matched to a gene; V was cut back by 5 bases and J by 2 bases. Germline V CDR1 and CDR2: GTSNPN, SVGIG (reference sequence). CDR3 in amino acids: CAWGTASGLTDTQYF. CDR3 nucleotide sequence: TGTGCCTGGGGGACGGCTAGCGGTCTCACAGATACGCAGTATTTT.

V usage is TRBV5-1 and J usage is TRBJ2-1; 9 bases match TRBD2. Germline assignment: CDR1 SGHRS and CDR2 YFSETQ. After removal of 3 bases from V and 0 bases from J, the junction contained 19 bases not matched to a gene. The CDR3 is 21 residues long. In DNA form, the CDR3 reads TGCGCCAGCAGCTGGCCGACAGGGTGGCTAGCGGGGCTGAGCTCCTACAATGAGCAGTTCTTC. Its translation: CASSWPTGWLAGLSSYNEQFF. The complete variable domain, with remaining parts taken from reference TRBV5-1 and TRBJ2-1, reads KAGVTQTPRYLIKTRGQQVTLSCSPISGHRSVSWYQQTPGQGLQFLFEYFSETQRNKGNFPGRFSGRQFSNSRSEMNVSTLELGDSALYLCASSWPTGWLAGLSSYNEQFFGPGTRLTVL.

This chain links TRBV30 with TRBJ2-1; 8 bases line up with TRBD2. The trim removed 3 bases at V and 15 bases at J, leaving 13 bases unmatched. Per germline, CDR1 GTSNPN and CDR2 SVGIG (reference sequence). This CDR3 comprises 13 residues. In DNA form, the CDR3 reads TGTGCCTGGAGGCTAGAACGTCGGGAGGGGATGTTCTTC. Translation gives CAWRLERREGMFF.

The rearrangement links TRBV21-1 to TRBJ1-5. TRBV21-1 is a pseudogene. There are 12 residues in the CDR3. The CDR3 region is CASSWRDQPQHF. In nucleotides, the CDR3 is TGTGCCAGCAGTTGGCGTGATCAGCCCCAGCATTTT.

The chain uses TRBV6-6 and TRBJ2-6; D unresolved. V lost 6 bases to trimming and J lost 2 bases, with 5 bases between them. Germline V gene lookup returns CDR1 MNHNY and CDR2 SVGAGI (reference sequence). There are 13 residues in the CDR3. The CDR3 reads CASRGAGANVLTF. CDR3 nucleotides: TGTGCCAGCAGAGGAGCTGGGGCCAACGTCCTGACTTTC.

This CDR3 reads CASSLDGLALYNEQFF. The CDR3 DNA is TGTGCCAGCAGCTTAGACGGGCTAGCCCTCTACAATGAGCAGTTCTTC. This chain uses TRBV11-3 with TRBJ2-1; possible D gene TRBD2, 5 bases. Trimming shortened V by 0 bases and J by 3 bases, and 12 bases separated the two germline ends. This CDR3 has 16 amino acids. Germline V gene sequence: CDR1 SGHNT, CDR2 YENEEA.

This chain connects TRBV14 to TRBJ1-4; D gene uncertain. Germline V CDR1 and CDR2: SGHDN, FVKESK. The CDR3 contains 14 residues. Trimming pared 2 bases from V and 11 bases from J, leaving 15 bases between. The DNA of the CDR3 is TGTGCCAGCAGCCAATTTAGCAGTGGTGAGAAACTGTTTTTT. This gives the protein CASSQFSSGEKLFF.

The sample holds one count of this clone. J is TRBJ1-1 and V is TRBV6-1; TRBD1 agrees at 9 bases. Trimming took 4 bases from V and 2 from J; bases not matched to a gene: 5. There are 15 residues in the CDR3. Germline V CDR1 and CDR2: MNHNS, SASEGT. CDR3 residues: CASSVQGAGNTEAFF. The DNA for the CDR3 is TGTGCCAGCAGTGTACAGGGGGCCGGTAACACTGAAGCTTTCTTT.

This clone has just one count. J is TRBJ2-3 and V is TRBV9, with D possibly being TRBD1 or TRBD2 (5 bases each). CDR3 length: 15 amino acids. Germline V gene data show CDR1 as SGDLS and CDR2 as YYNGEE. Trimming cost V 7 bases and J 5 bases, with 20 bases left between them. The CDR3 DNA reads TGTGCCAGCGATCCGGACGGCATGGGGGAAGATACGCAGTATTTT. It yields the protein CASDPDGMGEDTQYF.

The rearrangement uses TRBV6-1 and TRBJ2-7, with D unresolved. Germline V lookup: CDR1 MNHNS, CDR2 SASEGT. CDR3 length: 13 residues. V lost 10 bases and J lost 1, with 14 bases in between. CDR3 DNA: TGTGCCACCTTCAAGGAGTTATCCTACGAGCAGTACTTC. This gives the protein CATFKELSYEQYF.

The CDR3 DNA is TGTGCCAGCAGCTTAGATCTCCGACTAGCGGGAGTCGAGCAGTACTTC. Translated: CASSLDLRLAGVEQYF. The chain carries TRBV11-3 and TRBJ2-7; 12 nucleotides agree with TRBD2. Per the germline V gene, CDR1 is SGHNT and CDR2 is YENEEA. The J segment lost 6 bases and the V segment lost 0 bases, leaving 6 bases of the junction unmatched. This CDR3 is built from 16 residues.

The rearrangement links TRBV18 to TRBJ2-5; TRBD2 agrees at 12 bases. Germline-derived CDR1 and CDR2 are KGHSH and LQKENI. The CDR3 runs 17 residues. J gave up 2 bases and V 0 bases, and 4 bases lay outside the gene matches. The CDR3 bases are TGTGCCAGCTCACCACCGACTAGCGGGGGTGTACAAGAGACCCAGTACTTC. Protein sequence: CASSPPTSGGVQETQYF.

In its sample, this clone was seen a few times. The chain links TRBV9 to TRBJ1-6, with 8 bases matching TRBD1. Germline lookup yields CDR1 SGDLS and CDR2 YYNGEE. V was pared by 3 bases and J by 7 bases, with 12 bases of the junction left unmatched. The CDR3 loop spans 17 amino acids. The CDR3: CASSASTTGVRNSPLHF. The CDR3 coding sequence is TGTGCCAGCAGCGCTAGTACGACAGGGGTCCGGAATTCACCCCTCCACTTT.

The genes are TRBV10-3 and TRBJ2-1; D possibly corresponds to TRBD1 (7 bases). From germline, CDR1 is ENHRY and CDR2 SYGVKD. The V gene lost 10 bases and the J gene lost 7 bases, with 11 bases spanning the gap. The CDR3 contains 11 residues. DNA for the CDR3: TGTGCCACGGAGGGGGCGAATGAGCAGTTCTTC. Translating it yields CATEGANEQFF.

The chain is built from TRBV7-2 and TRBJ2-3, with 8 bases lining up with TRBD2. This CDR3 has 17 amino acids. Germline loops: CDR1 SGHTA, CDR2 FQGNSA. V gave up 0 bases and J gave up 2 bases; unmatched junction bases: 7. The CDR3 is CASSLAHTSGYTDTQYF. In nucleotides, the CDR3 is TGTGCCAGCAGCTTAGCCCACACTAGCGGATACACAGATACGCAGTATTTT.

The J gene is TRBJ2-3, the V gene TRBV7-9, with D hard to call. V lost 0 bases and J lost 2, with 3 bases in between. Looked up from germline, CDR1 is SEHNR and CDR2 is FQNEAQ (reference sequence). The CDR3 covers 13 residues. The CDR3 loop is CASSLAYTDTQYF. CDR3 in DNA: TGTGCCAGCAGCTTAGCATACACAGATACGCAGTATTTT.

The CDR3 DNA sequence: TGTGCCAGCAGCCCCCTAAAAAGGGACAGGCACTACGAGCAGTACTTC. It codes for CASSPLKRDRHYEQYF. The chain combines TRBV11-2 with TRBJ2-7; 8 bases line up with TRBD1. The CDR3 runs to 16 residues. V was pared by 5 bases and J by 3 bases, with 12 bases of the junction left unmatched. Germline V CDR1 and CDR2: SGHAT, FQNNGV.

The chain is built from TRBV30 and TRBJ1-3, with D perhaps matching TRBD1 (6 bases). This CDR3 region has 14 residues. V dropped 3 bases and J dropped 2 bases, with 11 bases sitting between them. Germline V gene data show CDR1 as GTSNPN and CDR2 as SVGIG (reference sequence). The CDR3 region has the DNA TGTGCCTGGAGACAGGGATTGACTGGAAACACCATATATTTT. It encodes CAWRQGLTGNTIYF.

The gene calls are TRBV25-1 and TRBJ2-1, with D perhaps being TRBD1 or TRBD2 (6 bases each). This CDR3 is 15 amino acids long. Trimming cost V 8 bases and J 6 bases, with 20 bases left between them. CDR1 and CDR2 (germline): MGHDK, SYGVNS. The CDR3 bases are TGTGCCAGCCGGGACTCAGGGGTATCAGGCAATGAGCAGTTCTTC. Its translation: CASRDSGVSGNEQFF.

The chain carries TRBV7-9 and TRBJ1-1; D is possibly TRBD1 (6 bases). Trimming stripped 4 bases from V and 7 bases from J, with 7 bases between. The CDR3 contains 11 residues. Looked up from germline, CDR1 is SEHNR and CDR2 is FQNEAQ (reference sequence). The CDR3 protein is CASSSGVEAFF. CDR3 in DNA: TGTGCCAGCAGCTCAGGGGTTGAAGCTTTCTTT.

The rearrangement joins TRBV5-1 to TRBJ2-7; TRBD2 agrees at 11 bases. The CDR3 totals 14 residues. Germline V CDR1 and CDR2: SGHRS, YFSETQ. Unmatched junction bases numbered 1, after V lost 1 base and J lost 4 bases. In DNA form, the CDR3 reads TGCGCCAGCAGCTTGACTAGCGGGAGTTACGAGCAGTACTTC. Translation gives CASSLTSGSYEQYF.

This clone is a singleton in its sample. This chain links TRBV23-1 with TRBJ1-6, with a tentative D call TRBD1 (6 bases). Being an ORF, TRBV23-1 has a function that is uncertain. Trimming cost V 4 bases and J 0 bases, with 10 bases left between them. The CDR3 covers 16 residues. Here the CDR3 reads CASSLGQSSYNSPLHF. As DNA, the CDR3 is TGCGCCAGCAGTCTCGGACAGAGCTCCTATAATTCACCCCTCCACTTT.